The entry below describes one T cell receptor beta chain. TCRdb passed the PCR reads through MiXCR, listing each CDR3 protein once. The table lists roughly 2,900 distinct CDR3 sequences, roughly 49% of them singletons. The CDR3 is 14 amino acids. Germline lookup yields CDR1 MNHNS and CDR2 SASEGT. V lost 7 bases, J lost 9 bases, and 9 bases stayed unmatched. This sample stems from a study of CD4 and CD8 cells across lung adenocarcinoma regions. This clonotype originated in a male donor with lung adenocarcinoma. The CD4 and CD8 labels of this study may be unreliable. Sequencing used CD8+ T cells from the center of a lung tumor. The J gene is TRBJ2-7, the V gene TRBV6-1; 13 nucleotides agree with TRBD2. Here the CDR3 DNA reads TGTGCCAGCAACTCCGGGACTAGCGGGACGAGGCAGTACTTC. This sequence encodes CASNSGTSGTRQYF.